Each of the 22 T cell receptor beta chains below was sequenced from the same sample in a study of cytomegalovirus exposure and HLA in healthy donors. Use of 60 Vbeta and 13 Jbeta primers characterized the PCR. Sequenced by immunoSEQ multiplex PCR; TCRdb stores in-frame clones only, minus some. The data show a few hundred thousand clones, with approximately 70% seen just once and 1.5% to 2% held by the top ten. Sequencing was carried out using PBMCs. These receptors originate from a woman younger than 45 in good health and CMV-seronegative.

V and J are TRBV18 and TRBJ2-7; a weak D match, TRBD1 (5 bases). The V end lost 3 bases, the J end lost 1 base, and 10 bases lay between the germline ends. CDR3 length equals 14 residues. CDR1 is KGHSH and CDR2 is LQKENI in the germline V gene. CDR3 in amino acids: CASSPDSGSYEQYF. The DNA for the CDR3 is TGTGCCAGCTCACCCGACAGTGGATCCTACGAGCAGTACTTC.

This clone was seen a few times. This rearrangement joins TRBV19 to TRBJ1-1, with D possibly matching TRBD1 (5 bases). V was clipped by 5 bases and J by 6 bases, with 16 bases between them. The CDR3 is 14 amino acids. Per the germline V gene, CDR1 is LNHDA and CDR2 is SQIVND (reference sequence). The CDR3 region is CASSPGHRNAEAFF. CDR3 sequence (DNA): TGTGCCAGTAGTCCCGGACATCGGAATGCTGAAGCTTTCTTT.

V gene TRBV6-1 combines with J gene TRBJ2-1, with 12 positions matching TRBD2. Germline loops: CDR1 MNHNS, CDR2 SASEGT. Germline trimming cut 8 bases from V and 8 bases from J; bases unmatched to any gene: 7. CDR3 size: 14 residues. The CDR3 is CASRWTSGNYEQFF. The CDR3 DNA reads as TGTGCCAGCCGCTGGACTAGCGGGAACTATGAGCAGTTCTTC.

The rearrangement links TRBV6-5 to TRBJ1-2; 8 bases are a match to TRBD1. Germline assignment: CDR1 MNHEY and CDR2 SVGAGI. The V segment lost 5 bases and the J segment 3 bases; nucleotides outside the gene matches: 2. CDR3 length: 13 residues. In nucleotides, the CDR3 is TGTGCCAGCAGTAAGGGACAGGACTATGGCTACACCTTC. Translated: CASSKGQDYGYTF.

The rearrangement uses TRBV7-2 and TRBJ1-5; D gene unclear. The CDR3 is 13 residues long. V lost 3 bases, J lost 7 bases, and 10 bases lay in between. Per germline, CDR1 SGHTA and CDR2 FQGNSA. CDR3 nucleotides: TGTGCCAGCAGCTTCGCCCCGGGACAGCCCCAGCATTTT. Protein: CASSFAPGQPQHF.

About this clone itself: One end of the junction varies from germline; a read error may be responsible. The V and J genes are TRBV12-5 and TRBJ1-1, with a weak D call TRBD1 (5 bases). CDR3 length equals 18 residues. Germline values: CDR1 LGHNT, CDR2 FRNRAP. DNA for the CDR3: TGTGCTAGTGGTGTGTACCCAGGGATTTGGTCTAAGAGCACTCAAGCTTTCTTT. Encoded protein: CASGVYPGIWSKSTQAFF.

V is TRBV7-9 and J is TRBJ1-5; 8 positions agree with TRBD1. CDR1 and CDR2 from the germline V gene are SEHNR and FQNEAQ (reference sequence). The length of the CDR3 is 13 residues. Trimming took 7 bases from V and 2 from J; bases not matched to a gene: 1. CDR3 in amino acids: CASMGQGNQPQHF. CDR3 DNA sequence: TGTGCCAGCATGGGACAGGGCAATCAGCCCCAGCATTTT.

The table lists this clone with a few counts. The V and J genes are TRBV7-9 and TRBJ1-1; D ambiguous. The CDR3 contains 19 residues. Trimming stripped 2 bases from V and 0 bases from J, with 22 bases between. Looked up from germline, CDR1 is SEHNR and CDR2 is FQNEAQ (reference sequence). The CDR3 DNA sequence: TGTGCCAGCAGCTTACCCGACTTCACGCCAATAACTATGAACACTGAAGCTTTCTTT. It yields the protein CASSLPDFTPITMNTEAFF.

The chain couples TRBV1 to TRBJ2-1; the D segment call TRBD2 is taken from the table without a DNA check. TRBV1 has pseudogene status. The CDR3 length is 15 residues. CDR3: CTSSHQRGSYNEQFF. The CDR3 DNA sequence: TGCACCAGCAGCCATCAGCGGGGTTCCTACAATGAGCAGTTCTTC.

The V and J genes are TRBV27 and TRBJ2-1; D is uncertain. Per the germline V gene, CDR1 is MNHEY and CDR2 is SMNVEV (reference sequence). This CDR3 comprises 13 residues. Deletions cut 0 bases from V and 2 bases from J, with 2 bases between. The CDR3 DNA is TGTGCCAGCAGTTTATCCGCCTACAATGAGCAGTTCTTC. The encoded protein is CASSLSAYNEQFF.

The rearrangement links TRBV29-1 to TRBJ2-2, with D unclear. V lost 6 bases to trimming and J lost 3 bases, with 8 bases between them. The CDR3 covers 12 residues. The germline CDR1 and CDR2 sequences are SQVTM and ANQGSEA. As DNA, the CDR3 is TGCAGCGTCCTCCGGGACACCGGGGAGCTGTTTTTT. Translation: CSVLRDTGELFF.

V and J are TRBV7-9 and TRBJ1-1; maybe TRBD1 (5 bases). This CDR3 is 19 amino acids long. The germline V and J ends were trimmed by 5 bases and 0 bases, with 25 bases remaining between them. Germline lookup yields CDR1 SEHNR and CDR2 FQNEAQ (reference sequence). The CDR3 region is CASSEPQGMGPPMNTEAFF. In DNA, the CDR3 is TGTGCCAGCAGCGAACCTCAGGGTATGGGGCCACCCATGAACACTGAAGCTTTCTTT.

V is TRBV5-1 and J is TRBJ1-4; D ambiguous. The germline CDR1 and CDR2 sequences are SGHRS and YFSETQ. V was cut by 0 bases and J by 4 bases, with 7 bases left in between. This CDR3 is 14 amino acids long. The DNA for the CDR3 is TGCGCCAGCAGCTTGGTTGGAGATAATGAAAAACTGTTTTTT. It is translated as CASSLVGDNEKLFF.

CDR3 in amino acids: CASSPGSTGNYGYTF. CDR3 coding DNA: TGCGCCAGCAGCCCCGGCTCGACAGGGAACTATGGCTACACCTTC. V gene TRBV4-1 combines with J gene TRBJ1-2, with 7 bases matching TRBD1. Germline V gene sequence: CDR1 MGHRA, CDR2 YSYEKL. V shed 4 bases, J shed 2 bases, and the junction held 7 bases outside the gene matches. The CDR3 spans 15 residues.

The chain combines TRBV27 with TRBJ2-1; 7 nucleotides align to TRBD2. V lost 5 bases, J lost 9 bases, and 4 bases stayed unmatched. The CDR3 sequence is 12 residues long. Germline lookup yields CDR1 MNHEY and CDR2 SMNVEV (reference sequence). CDR3 protein: CASSPSGAEQFF. CDR3 in DNA: TGTGCCAGCAGTCCCAGCGGGGCTGAGCAGTTCTTC.

This sequence joins TRBV4-1 and TRBJ2-1; 10 bases are a match to TRBD1. Germline-derived CDR1 and CDR2 are MGHRA and YSYEKL. J lost 9 bases, V lost 2 bases, and 7 bases had no gene match. The CDR3 has 15 amino acids. CDR3 region: CASSQTPGQGTEQFF. The CDR3 DNA follows: TGCGCCAGCAGCCAAACCCCGGGACAGGGGACTGAGCAGTTCTTC.

The rearrangement joins TRBV6-1 to TRBJ2-7, with 14 bases aligning to TRBD2. The ends lost 0 bases at V and 0 bases at J; junction bases unmatched: 10. The CDR3 is 20 amino acids. Germline values: CDR1 MNHNS, CDR2 SASEGT. As DNA, the CDR3 is TGTGCCAGCAGTGAAGCAATACCGGGACTAGCGGGAGTGAGCTCCTACGAGCAGTACTTC. Its translation: CASSEAIPGLAGVSSYEQYF.

This chain uses TRBV29-1 with TRBJ1-2; 7 bases match TRBD1. Trimming removed 5 bases from V and 8 bases from J; junction bases left unmatched: 11. The CDR3 is made up of 13 amino acids. Per the germline V gene, CDR1 is SQVTM and CDR2 is ANQGSEA. DNA for the CDR3: TGCAGCGTTCGGACAGGAGATATGGCGGGCTACACCTTC. This codes for CSVRTGDMAGYTF.

In DNA, the CDR3 is TGTGCCAGCAGCCCCCTTGGGCAAGCCAATGAAAAACTGTTTTTT. As protein: CASSPLGQANEKLFF. The V gene is TRBV7-9, the J gene TRBJ1-4; D is ambiguous. The CDR3 covers 15 residues. The germline V and J ends were trimmed by 5 bases and 5 bases, with 15 bases remaining between them. Germline loops: CDR1 SEHNR, CDR2 FQNEAQ (reference sequence).

The chain uses TRBV15 and TRBJ2-1; 8 bases are shared with TRBD2. Losses at the gene ends were 6 bases for V and 8 bases for J; bases not matched to a gene: 6. The CDR3 runs 13 residues. Germline assignment: CDR1 LNHNV and CDR2 YYDKDF (reference sequence). The CDR3 DNA follows: TGTGCCACCAGGGGACTAGAGATCTATGAGCAGTTCTTC. Amino acids: CATRGLEIYEQFF.

The rearrangement links TRBV14 to TRBJ1-1, with D hard to call. Trimming pared 3 bases from V and 1 base from J, leaving 6 bases between. The CDR3 totals 13 residues. Per germline, CDR1 SGHDN and CDR2 FVKESK. The CDR3 reads CASSQWPNTEAFF. In nucleotides, the CDR3 is TGTGCCAGCAGCCAGTGGCCGAACACTGAAGCTTTCTTT.

CDR3 region: CSVEYAGVNTEAFF. CDR3 in DNA: TGCAGCGTTGAATACGCTGGAGTGAACACTGAAGCTTTCTTT. The chain carries TRBV29-1 and TRBJ1-1, with no clear D. Trimming pared 2 bases from V and 0 bases from J, leaving 10 bases between. Germline values: CDR1 SQVTM, CDR2 ANQGSEA. CDR3 length equals 14 residues.